The source of this T cell receptor (beta chain) is a study of blood T cells in healthy people across ages. This CDR3 has 12 residues. The V gene lost 5 bases and the J gene lost 11 bases, with 15 bases spanning the gap. Germline loops: CDR1 PRHDT, CDR2 FYEKMQ (reference sequence). Primed by a sample-barcoded 5' primer and a J-beta primer mix, a second PCR proceeded for about 6 to 11 cycles. TCRdb processed the 5' RACE reads anew with MiXCR; each CDR3 protein has one entry. The sample records around 800,000 distinct CDR3 sequences, roughly 24% being singletons. This clonotype was seen a few times. These data were likewise used in another study, on T cells of mothers and their children.

The sequenced sample was blood. The TCR sequence derives from a boy aged 5-17 years in good health. The rearrangement links TRBV13 to TRBJ2-5, with D possibly being TRBD1 (6 bases). The CDR3 region has the DNA TGTGCCAGCAGCGACTCCTCAGGGGAGCAGTACTTC. Encoded protein: CASSDSSGEQYF.